Given below is one T cell receptor beta chain in context. The sample originates from a study of blood T cell repertoires in COVID-19. Study as a whole: From the United States, Italy and Spain came samples of acute and convalescent COVID-19. From T cells, B-cell-depleted T cells, or PBMCs came the material, which was cDNA or gDNA.

J lost 6 bases, V lost 5 bases, and 7 bases had no gene match. CDR3 length equals 13 residues. The germline gives CDR1 SGHRS, CDR2 YFSETQ. In the authors' methods: Estimation of nucleated cell counts relied on the amplification of reference gene primers. Generated by immunoSEQ multiplex PCR, the TCRdb table keeps only in-frame clones and is missing some. V and J calls and clone size are as listed in that table; D and trimming were resolved from the DNA. The table has roughly 150,000 clones, 80% to 85% seen once. This chain uses TRBV5-1 with TRBJ2-7, with 8 bases that match TRBD1. The receptor was derived from a man in his 70s with active or convalescent COVID-19. Sequencing was performed on peripheral blood. The CDR3: CASSSGQGGEQYF. Written as DNA, the CDR3 is TGCGCCAGCAGTTCCGGACAGGGCGGCGAGCAGTACTTC.